These 21 T cell receptor beta chains were sequenced from one sample in a study of CD8 T cells in ankylosing spondylitis. One entry per CDR3 protein, called by TCRdb with MiXCR from the 5' RACE reads. Of fewer than 200,000 distinct CDR3 sequences in the sample, about 18% are singletons; the top ten hold about 8.3%. The sequenced sample consisted of blood, either unsorted or a sorted T cell fraction (not recorded which). These receptors were obtained from a male donor with ankylosing spondylitis or in good health (not recorded which).

This clonotype was found a few times. V usage is TRBV7-9 and J usage is TRBJ1-5, with D possibly TRBD1 on 6 matching bases. This CDR3 has 18 amino acids. Germline V gives CDR1 SEHNR, CDR2 FQNEAQ (reference sequence). Trimming left V 1 base short and J 0 bases short, with 16 bases between. DNA for the CDR3: TGTGCCAGCAGCTTAGGCTCGGGAAAAGGGGGTAGCAATCAGCCCCAGCATTTT. Translation: CASSLGSGKGGSNQPQHF.

This clonotype was counted once. CDR3 sequence (DNA): TGTGCCAGCAGCCAGGAAGACAGGTTGCGTCACGAGCAGTACTTC. It is translated as CASSQEDRLRHEQYF. V usage is TRBV4-2 and J usage is TRBJ2-7; TRBD1 is a possible D gene (6 bases). The CDR3 runs 15 residues. From germline, CDR1 is LGHNA and CDR2 YNFKEQ. V was trimmed by 3 bases and J by 5 bases, leaving 17 bases between them.

This clonotype came up many times. V gene TRBV5-1 combines with J gene TRBJ2-2, with unresolved D. This CDR3 contains 13 residues. The V and J ends lost 0 bases and 6 bases respectively, with 6 bases between them. Germline CDR1 SGHRS, CDR2 YFSETQ. In DNA, the CDR3 is TGCGCCAGCAGCTTGGCTGTCCCCGGGGAGCTGTTTTTT. The encoded protein is CASSLAVPGELFF. Using reference TRBV5-1 and TRBJ2-2 for the parts outside the CDR3, the full variable domain is KAGVTQTPRYLIKTRGQQVTLSCSPISGHRSVSWYQQTPGQGLQFLFEYFSETQRNKGNFPGRFSGRQFSNSRSEMNVSTLELGDSALYLCASSLAVPGELFFGEGSRLTVL.

The CDR3 sequence: CASSRVGENEQFF. The CDR3 bases are TGTGCCAGCAGCCGCGTCGGGGAAAATGAGCAGTTCTTC. V and J are TRBV7-2 and TRBJ2-1; tentatively, D is TRBD2 (5 bases). Trimming took 5 bases from V and 7 from J, leaving 12 bases between them. From germline, CDR1 is SGHTA and CDR2 FQGNSA. This CDR3 contains 13 residues. Full variable domain (missing parts from reference TRBV7-2 and TRBJ2-1): GAGVSQSPSNKVTEKGKDVELRCDPISGHTALYWYRQSLGQGLEFLIYFQGNSAPDKSGLPSDRFSAERTGGSVSTLTIQRTQQEDSAVYLCASSRVGENEQFFGPGTRLTVL.

This clonotype appeared a few times. The chain employs TRBV19 and TRBJ2-6; the D is unclear. Germline loops: CDR1 LNHDA, CDR2 SQIVND (reference sequence). V was shortened by 7 bases and J by 1 base, with 8 bases between the two germline ends. The CDR3 is 14 amino acids. The CDR3 DNA reads as TGTGCCAGTAACTTCGGGTCTGGGGCCAACGTCCTGACTTTC. It translates to CASNFGSGANVLTF.

This clonotype was found many times. This rearrangement joins TRBV29-1 to TRBJ1-6; D unclear. Germline CDR1 reads SQVTM; CDR2 reads ANQGSEA. Between the trimmed V and J ends, which lost 4 bases and 6 bases, there was a span of 10 bases. CDR3 length equals 13 residues. The CDR3 loop reads CSVAAQPNSPLHF. The CDR3 DNA is TGCAGCGTTGCTGCACAGCCTAATTCACCCCTCCACTTT.

The rearrangement links TRBV24-1 to TRBJ2-2, with TRBD2 identical over 9 bases. Germline assignment: CDR1 KGHDR and CDR2 SFDVKD. V lost 4 bases to trimming and J lost 2 bases; unmatched junction nucleotides: 4. The CDR3 is 16 amino acids. Written as DNA, the CDR3 is TGTGCCACCAGTGACTGGACTAGCGCTAACACCGGGGAGCTGTTTTTT. It yields the protein CATSDWTSANTGELFF.

This rearrangement joins TRBV13 to TRBJ1-1; D is undetermined. Deletions cut 7 bases from V and 1 base from J, with 4 bases between. Germline values: CDR1 PRHDT, CDR2 FYEKMQ (reference sequence). The CDR3 extends over 11 amino acids. This chain's CDR3 is CASTANTEAFF. CDR3 DNA: TGTGCCAGCACCGCGAACACTGAAGCTTTCTTT. Full variable domain (rest looked up from reference TRBV13 and TRBJ1-1): AAGVIQSPRHLIKEKRETATLKCYPIPRHDTVYWYQQGPGQDPQFLISFYEKMQSDKGSIPDRFSAQQFSDYHSELNMSSLELGDSALYFCASTANTEAFFGQGTRLTVV.

V usage is TRBV6-1 and J usage is TRBJ1-5; 10 positions agree with TRBD1. V trimming: 6 bases; J trimming: 4 bases; junction bases outside the gene matches: 9. The CDR3 contains 16 residues. The germline V gene has CDR1 MNHNS and CDR2 SASEGT. CDR3 DNA sequence: TGTGCCAGCAGAAATCGACAGGGGGCGGCGAATCAGCCCCAGCATTTT. Its translation: CASRNRQGAANQPQHF.

The V gene is TRBV11-2, the J gene TRBJ2-7; unclear D gene. CDR3 length: 12 amino acids. With 2 bases removed from V and 7 bases from J, the gap between germline ends came to 9 bases. Germline CDR1 and CDR2: SGHAT and FQNNGV. The CDR3: CASSLKVWEQYF. The DNA of the CDR3 is TGTGCCAGCAGCTTAAAGGTTTGGGAGCAGTACTTC.

The rearrangement joins TRBV5-1 to TRBJ2-1; 8 bases align to TRBD1. The CDR3 is 15 residues long. Trimming removed 4 bases from V and 4 bases from J; junction bases left unmatched: 7. Germline V gene sequence: CDR1 SGHRS, CDR2 YFSETQ. The CDR3: CASSPTTGEYNEQFF. The CDR3, as DNA: TGCGCCAGCAGCCCAACGACAGGGGAGTACAATGAGCAGTTCTTC.

This clonotype was found many times. This chain links TRBV5-1 with TRBJ2-2; tentatively, D is TRBD2 (5 bases). Trimming cost V 2 bases and J 3 bases, with 8 bases left between them. This CDR3 spans 14 amino acids. Germline V gene lookup returns CDR1 SGHRS and CDR2 YFSETQ. CDR3: CASSFLADTGELFF. The CDR3 region has the DNA TGCGCCAGCAGCTTCCTAGCTGACACCGGGGAGCTGTTTTTT.

The chain is built from TRBV7-9 and TRBJ1-4, with 10 positions matching TRBD1. The CDR3 is 14 amino acids. Germline lookup yields CDR1 SEHNR and CDR2 FQNEAQ (reference sequence). V dropped 4 bases and J dropped 7; count of bases not matched to a gene: 3. The CDR3, as DNA: TGTGCCAGCAGCTCGGACAGGGGGAGTGAAAAACTGTTTTTT. Encoded protein: CASSSDRGSEKLFF.

About this clonotype: Mismatch with germline at one junction end may stem from a read error. The V gene is TRBV30, the J gene TRBJ2-2; 7 bases are a match to TRBD1. This CDR3 comprises 13 residues. CDR1 is GTSNPN and CDR2 is SVGIG in the germline V gene (reference sequence). CDR3 in amino acids: CAWGQANTGELFF. CDR3 coding DNA: TGTGCCTGGGGACAGGCGAATACCGGGGAGCTGTTTTTT.

As for this clonotype: It may be a read error: a sequence one base away is much more abundant. The rearrangement joins TRBV20-1 to TRBJ2-1; TRBD2 matches at 8 bases. Germline CDR1 and CDR2: DFQATT and SNEGSKA (reference sequence). The CDR3 runs to 15 residues. CDR3 region: CTASLAGGLGNEQFF. In DNA, the CDR3 is TGCACTGCTAGTTTGGCGGGAGGCCTCGGCAATGAGCAGTTCTTC.

The rearrangement joins TRBV28 to TRBJ2-4; the D call may be TRBD1 or TRBD2 (6 bases each). V lost 8 bases and J 0 bases, leaving 14 bases between the germline ends. Germline CDR1 and CDR2: MDHEN and SYDVKM. The CDR3 is 15 amino acids. The CDR3 protein is CASQKGGLAKNIQYF. The DNA of the CDR3 is TGTGCCAGCCAAAAAGGGGGGCTAGCCAAAAACATTCAGTACTTC.

The chain joins TRBV5-1 to TRBJ2-7, with 7 bases lining up with TRBD2. Unmatched junction bases numbered 11, after V lost 0 bases and J lost 2 bases. Germline V gives CDR1 SGHRS, CDR2 YFSETQ. The CDR3 runs 17 residues. As DNA, the CDR3 is TGCGCCAGCAGCTTGGGACTAGTGGGAGGGCCGGCCTACGAGCAGTACTTC. It codes for CASSLGLVGGPAYEQYF. Drawing the rest from reference TRBV5-1 and TRBJ2-7, the complete variable domain is KAGVTQTPRYLIKTRGQQVTLSCSPISGHRSVSWYQQTPGQGLQFLFEYFSETQRNKGNFPGRFSGRQFSNSRSEMNVSTLELGDSALYLCASSLGLVGGPAYEQYFGPGTRLTVT.

V and J are TRBV20-1 and TRBJ2-1; maybe TRBD2 (6 bases). The V end was cut by 3 bases, the J end by 8 bases, with 17 bases between. The CDR3 is 14 residues long. Germline CDR1 DFQATT, CDR2 SNEGSKA (reference sequence). This CDR3 reads CSASSGPGTDEQFF. The CDR3 DNA sequence: TGCAGTGCTAGTAGCGGTCCGGGGACTGATGAGCAGTTCTTC.

This clonotype has ten or more counts. V is TRBV29-1 and J is TRBJ2-4; 10 nucleotides align to TRBD1. Germline CDR1 and CDR2: SQVTM and ANQGSEA. J was trimmed by 5 bases and V by 8 bases; bases with no gene match: 6. The CDR3 spans 13 residues. This chain's CDR3 is CSLLGTGENIQYF. As DNA, the CDR3 is TGCAGCCTCCTCGGGACAGGGGAAAACATTCAGTACTTC. The whole variable domain, filled in from reference TRBV29-1 and TRBJ2-4, reads SAVISQKPSRDICQRGTSLTIQCQVDSQVTMMFWYRQQPGQSLTLIATANQGSEATYESGFVIDKFPISRPNLTFSTLTVSNMSPEDSSIYLCSLLGTGENIQYFGAGTRLSVL.

There are many counts of this clonotype. This rearrangement joins TRBV20-1 to TRBJ1-2, with 7 bases lining up with TRBD1. From germline, CDR1 is DFQATT and CDR2 SNEGSKA (reference sequence). Germline trimming cut 2 bases from V and 4 bases from J; bases unmatched to any gene: 4. CDR3 length: 13 amino acids. CDR3 DNA sequence: TGCAGTGCTAGACCAGGGGGGGGCTATGGCTACACCTTC. Translating gives CSARPGGGYGYTF.

This clonotype has a single count. The rearrangement joins TRBV5-1 to TRBJ2-3, with TRBD2 identical over 8 bases. V lost 4 bases and J lost 0; bases outside the gene matches: 10. Germline loops: CDR1 SGHRS, CDR2 YFSETQ. The length of the CDR3 is 17 residues. CDR3 nucleotide sequence: TGCGCCAGCAGCGTATCTACTAGCGGTGCTAGCACAGATACGCAGTATTTT. Its translation: CASSVSTSGASTDTQYF.